This is a list of T cell receptor beta chains from one sample in a study of beta chain features in type 1 diabetes. Clones were read by immunoSEQ multiplex PCR, and TCRdb kept only the in-frame ones, dropping some. The table has some 700,000 clones, around an eighth seen once. Input material: naive CD4+ T cells from blood. All receptors come from a man aged 18-30 years with type 1 diabetes. Both conserved end residues are part of each CDR3.

V	J	CDR3
TRBV10-2	TRBJ1-2	CASRLTDGTYGYTF
TRBV19	TRBJ2-3	CASSMRGASTDTQYF
TRBV14	TRBJ2-2	CASSQVWGVGELFF
TRBV5-1	TRBJ2-2	CASSRPGGNTGELFF
TRBV5-6	TRBJ2-7	CASSFRTSGANEQYF
TRBV25-1	TRBJ2-7	CASSEYGQLYEQYF
TRBV15	TRBJ1-2	CATSRDHLGQTRGYTF
TRBV4-1	TRBJ2-5	CASSQGQDRETQYF
TRBV28	TRBJ1-3	CASTFSSGNTIYF
TRBV6-5	TRBJ2-2	CASSYGSGGNPGELFF
TRBV10-3	TRBJ1-1	CAITLTGNTEAFF
TRBV12-5	TRBJ2-2	CASLHGTVNTGELFF
TRBV2	TRBJ2-5	CASSRLAGEETQYF
TRBV6-5	TRBJ1-4	CASSYSRGFTNEKLFF
TRBV6-1	TRBJ2-6	CASSLRQSGANVLTF
TRBV27	TRBJ2-7	CASSLEPVYEQYF
TRBV18	TRBJ2-2	CASSPEEGATGELFF
TRBV5-1	TRBJ2-5	CASAPIYQETQYF
TRBV6-6	TRBJ1-2	CASTQTGTGNYYGYTF
TRBV6-6	TRBJ2-3	CASSFSGGDTQYF
TRBV30	TRBJ1-2	CAWTGDRAYGYTF
TRBV15	TRBJ1-1	CATSSRASTEAFF
TRBV27	TRBJ2-7	CASRHTVNPYEQYF
TRBV6-1	TRBJ1-1	CASLPGTQSNTEAFF
TRBV27	TRBJ1-2	CASSLGQGAYGYTF
TRBV30	TRBJ1-5	CAWSGTGDKPQHF
TRBV18	TRBJ1-5	CASSFGTANQPQHF
TRBV19	TRBJ1-6	CASQPGQGTDNSPLHF
TRBV30	TRBJ2-7	CAWRRDPRGSEQYF
TRBV7-3	TRBJ2-3	CASSLETGTDTQYF
TRBV5-6	TRBJ2-5	CASSTGLQETQYF
TRBV7-2	TRBJ2-5	CASSLDLAGGRETQYF
TRBV4-1	TRBJ2-7	CASSQDLGVGYEQYF
TRBV7-8	TRBJ2-7	CASSLGSTYEQYF
TRBV30	TRBJ1-2	CAWSSQGRYGYTF
TRBV30	TRBJ2-3	CASRTSGGADTQYF
TRBV28	TRBJ1-5	CASSTNQPQHF
TRBV29-1	TRBJ2-7	CSVAGTELYEQYF
TRBV6-5	TRBJ1-3	CASRSPGNTIYF
TRBV5-4	TRBJ2-3	CASSLKSGGDTDTQYF
TRBV25-1	TRBJ1-3	CATIQGHTIYF
TRBV28	TRBJ2-7	CASIPTGVYEQYF
TRBV30	TRBJ1-5	CAWRQGHGWGQPQHF
TRBV7-9	TRBJ1-2	CASSPGTSGGDNYGYTF